Here is one T cell receptor (beta chain) with its context. The data originate from a study of blood T cell repertoires in COVID-19. Study context: COVID-19 samples collected from the United States, Italy and Spain covered acute and convalescent phases. T cells, B-cell-depleted T cells, or PBMCs provided the cDNA or gDNA that served as material.

Repertoires were generated with immunoSEQ multiplex PCR, while TCRdb's copy carries only in-frame clones and drops some. The repertoire holds more than 50,000 clones, around 91% seen once, with about 12% in the top ten. The sequence was collected from a man between 60 and 75 years old with active COVID-19. The sequenced material came from peripheral blood.

The CDR3 region has the DNA TGTGCCAGCAGCCAAGCGGGCGGGAACGGCGTCAATGAGCAGTTCTTC. This codes for CASSQAGGNGVNEQFF. The gene calls are TRBV4-2 and TRBJ2-1; TRBD2 is a possible D gene (6 bases). CDR3 size: 16 residues. Trimming removed 1 base at V and 6 bases at J, with 16 bases between. Germline CDR1 reads LGHNA; CDR2 reads YNFKEQ.